Presented here are 25 T cell receptor beta chains from one specimen sequenced in a study of control samples from healthy donors and cancer patients. Clones were read by immunoSEQ multiplex PCR, and TCRdb kept only the in-frame ones, dropping some. There are approximately 150,000 clones in the sample; 93% occur only once, and about 5.8% lies in the top ten. What was sequenced was blood. All receptors derive from a man aged 18 to 30 in good health.

This chain connects TRBV5-4 to TRBJ1-2; D might be TRBD1 (5 bases). Trimming cost V 0 bases and J 4 bases, with 16 bases left between them. Germline V lookup: CDR1 SGHNT, CDR2 YYREEE (reference sequence). The CDR3 totals 16 residues. CDR3 sequence (DNA): TGTGCCAGCAGCTTGGTTGGGTCAGGGCCCAGCTATGGCTACACCTTC. This translates into CASSLVGSGPSYGYTF.

The CDR3, as DNA: TGTGCCAGTAGTCCCTCGGGGGGGACCTACGAGCAGTACTTC. Translation gives CASSPSGGTYEQYF. The J gene is TRBJ2-7, the V gene TRBV19; 8 nucleotides line up with TRBD2. J was trimmed by 2 bases and V by 5 bases; bases with no gene match: 5. Germline V CDR1 and CDR2: LNHDA, SQIVND (reference sequence). This CDR3 contains 14 residues.

This chain uses TRBV25-1 with TRBJ2-2; 9 bases align to TRBD2. J lost 3 bases, V lost 8 bases, and 7 bases had no gene match. Germline-derived CDR1 and CDR2 are MGHDK and SYGVNS. The CDR3 covers 15 residues. CDR3 loop: CASEKAGGYTGELFF. The CDR3, as DNA: TGTGCCAGCGAAAAGGCGGGGGGGTACACCGGGGAGCTGTTTTTT.

The chain combines TRBV5-6 with TRBJ2-7; D ambiguous. The germline CDR1 and CDR2 sequences are SGHDT and YYEEEE. This CDR3 spans 14 amino acids. V dropped 1 base and J dropped 3 bases, with 11 bases sitting between them. This CDR3 reads CASSLLGQRYEQYF. The CDR3 DNA is TGTGCCAGCAGCTTGTTAGGGCAGCGCTACGAGCAGTACTTC.

The chain joins TRBV10-3 to TRBJ1-3; D possibly corresponds to TRBD1 (5 bases). The CDR3 covers 14 residues. V shed 6 bases and J shed 0 bases, with 9 bases lying between them. Germline CDR1 ENHRY, CDR2 SYGVKD. CDR3 in DNA: TGTGCCATCAGGGACGGACACTCTGGAAACACCATATATTTT. Amino acids: CAIRDGHSGNTIYF.

The CDR3: CATSDPRTSGMGNEQFF. The CDR3 nucleotides are TGTGCCACCAGTGATCCCCGGACTAGCGGGATGGGAAATGAGCAGTTCTTC. This chain joins TRBV24-1 and TRBJ2-1, with 12 nucleotides matching TRBD2. Germline V CDR1 and CDR2: KGHDR, SFDVKD. This CDR3 spans 17 amino acids. V lost 3 bases and J lost 7; bases outside the gene matches: 9.

This chain joins TRBV7-9 and TRBJ2-1; TRBD2 is a possible D gene (5 bases). The CDR3 totals 14 residues. The ends were cut back, 0 bases at V and 7 bases at J, with 10 bases in the middle. Germline loops: CDR1 SEHNR, CDR2 FQNEAQ (reference sequence). As DNA, the CDR3 is TGTGCCAGCAGCTTAGCGGGAGTTAGGAATGAGCAGTTCTTC. Its protein product is CASSLAGVRNEQFF.

The V gene is TRBV30, the J gene TRBJ1-5, with TRBD1 identical over 9 bases. After removal of 6 bases from V and 6 bases from J, the junction contained 6 bases not matched to a gene. Germline V gene data show CDR1 as GTSNPN and CDR2 as SVGIG (reference sequence). CDR3 length: 13 residues. The CDR3 DNA reads as TGTGCCTGCGACAGGGGGTTGGGTCAGCCCCAGCATTTT. Translated: CACDRGLGQPQHF.

The rearrangement joins TRBV7-6 to TRBJ1-1, with a weak D call TRBD1 (5 bases). The germline V and J ends were trimmed by 1 base and 1 base, with 13 bases remaining between them. Germline CDR1 SGHVS, CDR2 FNYEAQ. This CDR3 region has 16 residues. The DNA for the CDR3 is TGTGCCAGCAGCTTAGGTATGATAGGGACGAACACTGAAGCTTTCTTT. Residues: CASSLGMIGTNTEAFF.

DNA for the CDR3: TGTGCCAGCAGTTTCCGACAGGAGCAGTACTTC. Encoded protein: CASSFRQEQYF. This chain uses TRBV13 with TRBJ2-7; weak D call: TRBD1 (5 bases). The CDR3 contains 11 residues. Per the germline V gene, CDR1 is PRHDT and CDR2 is FYEKMQ (reference sequence). V was pared by 6 bases and J by 7 bases, with 10 bases between.

The J gene is TRBJ1-4, the V gene TRBV27; D gene unclear. Trimming left V 4 bases short and J 2 bases short, with 11 bases between. There are 15 residues in the CDR3. Per the germline V gene, CDR1 is MNHEY and CDR2 is SMNVEV (reference sequence). This CDR3 is CASSSRRGTNEKLFF. CDR3 DNA: TGTGCCAGCAGTTCCCGGAGAGGCACTAATGAAAAACTGTTTTTT.

The CDR3 DNA is TGCGCCAGCAGCCCCGCCCCCGGGAGTCCCTATGATACGCAGTATTTT. Protein product: CASSPAPGSPYDTQYF. The V and J genes are TRBV5-1 and TRBJ2-3; D is perhaps TRBD2 (6 bases). Germline V lookup: CDR1 SGHRS, CDR2 YFSETQ. The length of the CDR3 is 16 residues. The V end lost 4 bases, the J end lost 6 bases, and 21 bases lay between the germline ends.

The chain joins TRBV2 to TRBJ2-5, with 9 positions matching TRBD1. The CDR3 loop spans 16 amino acids. Looked up from germline, CDR1 is SNHLY and CDR2 is FYNNEI. V trimming: 11 bases; J trimming: 2 bases; junction bases outside the gene matches: 15. The CDR3 coding sequence is TGTGCCTTCCTAGTCCGACAGGGGGACTTACAAGAGACCCAGTACTTC. Its translation is CAFLVRQGDLQETQYF.

The chain links TRBV13 to TRBJ2-5, with D unclear. This CDR3 has 16 residues. The germline gives CDR1 PRHDT, CDR2 FYEKMQ (reference sequence). V lost 2 bases and J lost 2, with 15 bases in between. DNA of the CDR3: TGTGCCAGCAGCTTATATGCGGTCACCTCACAAGAGACCCAGTACTTC. Its translation: CASSLYAVTSQETQYF. The entire variable domain, with the rest obtained from reference TRBV13 and TRBJ2-5, is as follows: AAGVIQSPRHLIKEKRETATLKCYPIPRHDTVYWYQQGPGQDPQFLISFYEKMQSDKGSIPDRFSAQQFSDYHSELNMSSLELGDSALYFCASSLYAVTSQETQYFGPGTRLLVL.

The chain recombines TRBV10-3 with TRBJ2-2; either TRBD1 or TRBD2 may supply D (6 bases each). The CDR3 runs to 15 residues. Germline values: CDR1 ENHRY, CDR2 SYGVKD. The V end was cut by 6 bases, the J end by 3 bases, with 14 bases between. The CDR3 is CAIRQGLGDTGELFF. CDR3 nucleotides: TGTGCCATCAGACAGGGACTGGGGGACACCGGGGAGCTGTTTTTT.

The J gene is TRBJ2-3, the V gene TRBV7-9, with TRBD2 as a possible D gene (5 bases). V was shortened by 5 bases and J by 4 bases, with 19 bases between the two germline ends. Germline V gene sequence: CDR1 SEHNR, CDR2 FQNEAQ (reference sequence). The CDR3 runs 16 residues. The CDR3 protein is CASSPPGKTEPDTQYF. In DNA form, the CDR3 reads TGTGCCAGCAGCCCCCCGGGAAAGACCGAGCCAGATACGCAGTATTTT.

This chain joins TRBV27 and TRBJ1-2; 8 nucleotides line up with TRBD1. The CDR3 covers 13 residues. CDR1 is MNHEY and CDR2 is SMNVEV in the germline V gene (reference sequence). After removal of 6 bases from V and 4 bases from J, the junction contained 4 bases not matched to a gene. CDR3 bases: TGTGCCAGCAGCTTCGACAGGGGCTATGGCTACACCTTC. As protein: CASSFDRGYGYTF.

V gene TRBV24-1 combines with J gene TRBJ2-3; no firm D call. There are 17 residues in the CDR3. The V end was cut by 1 base, the J end by 2 bases, with 15 bases between. Germline loops: CDR1 KGHDR, CDR2 SFDVKD. CDR3 region: CATSDFSATPYTDTQYF. The CDR3 region has the DNA TGTGCCACCAGTGATTTTTCCGCGACTCCCTACACAGATACGCAGTATTTT.

This clone was detected only once. The chain uses TRBV24-1 and TRBJ1-5, with D possibly matching TRBD1 (6 bases). The V end lost 5 bases, the J end lost 1 base, and 11 bases lay between the germline ends. This CDR3 comprises 15 residues. Germline-derived CDR1 and CDR2 are KGHDR and SFDVKD. Here the CDR3 reads CATSGVRGSNQPQHF. The CDR3 DNA follows: TGTGCCACCAGTGGAGTCAGGGGAAGCAATCAGCCCCAGCATTTT.

V usage is TRBV5-6 and J usage is TRBJ1-2, with 9 bases aligning to TRBD1. V gave up 2 bases and J gave up 8 bases; unmatched junction bases: 10. This CDR3 is 15 amino acids long. Germline V gives CDR1 SGHDT, CDR2 YYEEEE. This chain's CDR3 is CASSLGDRVPYGYTF. Here the CDR3 DNA reads TGTGCCAGCAGCTTAGGGGACAGGGTACCCTACGGCTACACCTTC. Complete variable domain (other parts from reference TRBV5-6 and TRBJ1-2): DAGVTQSPTHLIKTRGQQVTLRCSPKSGHDTVSWYQQALGQGPQFIFQYYEEEERQRGNFPDRFSGHQFPNYSSELNVNALLLGDSALYLCASSLGDRVPYGYTFGSGTRLTVV.

The V and J genes are TRBV13 and TRBJ1-2; D gene ambiguous. V lost 5 bases and J 8 bases, leaving 24 bases between the germline ends. CDR1 and CDR2 (germline): PRHDT, FYEKMQ (reference sequence). This CDR3 comprises 16 residues. This CDR3 is CASSEARGPLGGGYTF. The CDR3 DNA reads TGTGCCAGCAGCGAAGCCCGGGGTCCCCTAGGAGGCGGCTACACCTTC.

The V and J genes are TRBV30 and TRBJ1-1; the D is unclear. The CDR3 covers 13 residues. The V end lost 3 bases, the J end lost 1 base, and 9 bases lay between the germline ends. CDR1 GTSNPN and CDR2 SVGIG come from the germline V gene (reference sequence). The CDR3 reads CAWSAPGNTEAFF. DNA of the CDR3: TGTGCCTGGAGCGCCCCGGGGAACACTGAAGCTTTCTTT. Supplemented by reference TRBV30 and TRBJ1-1, the full variable domain reads SQTIHQWPATLVQPVGSPLSLECTVEGTSNPNLYWYRQAAGRGLQLLFYSVGIGQISSEVPQNLSASRPQDRQFILSSKKLLLSDSGFYLCAWSAPGNTEAFFGQGTRLTVV.

This chain uses TRBV18 with TRBJ2-7; 8 bases map to TRBD1. The germline CDR1 and CDR2 sequences are KGHSH and LQKENI. J gave up 2 bases and V 3 bases, and 6 bases lay outside the gene matches. The CDR3 spans 15 residues. CDR3 bases: TGTGCCAGCTCACCTGACAGGGGCGAAACCTACGAGCAGTACTTC. This sequence encodes CASSPDRGETYEQYF.

This clone appeared once. The V and J genes are TRBV10-3 and TRBJ1-1; maybe TRBD1 (5 bases). CDR3 size: 14 residues. The germline gives CDR1 ENHRY, CDR2 SYGVKD. V lost 7 bases and J lost 3, with 15 bases in between. CDR3 in amino acids: CAIIRGIEDTEAFF. CDR3 in DNA: TGTGCCATCATTCGGGGGATCGAGGACACTGAAGCTTTCTTT.

The J gene is TRBJ1-6, the V gene TRBV27, with 10 bases that match TRBD1. The CDR3 is 14 residues long. Germline lookup yields CDR1 MNHEY and CDR2 SMNVEV (reference sequence). V shed 3 bases, J shed 10 bases, and the junction held 3 bases outside the gene matches. This CDR3 is CASSLLGQGSPLHF. The CDR3 DNA is TGTGCCAGCAGTTTGTTGGGACAGGGGTCACCCCTCCACTTT.